This T cell receptor (beta chain) is drawn from a study of beta chain features in type 1 diabetes. The study, taken as a whole, reports: VDJ junctions in type 1 diabetes patients carried more deletions and fewer insertions. Using cDNA template may skew counts toward highly expressing activated cells.

Populations obtained by sorting all exceeded 95% purity. Germline CDR1 reads LNHDA; CDR2 reads SQIVND (reference sequence). This CDR3 contains 14 residues. V gave up 7 bases and J gave up 5 bases; unmatched junction bases: 6. Of the isolated RNA, all was reverse transcribed, and so the sequenced material was expressed TCRB transcripts. Generated by immunoSEQ multiplex PCR, the TCRdb table keeps only in-frame clones and is missing some. The repertoire holds around 180,000 clones, with about 13% as singletons. In its sample, this clone was seen a few times. What it binds is unknown. This chain joins TRBV19 and TRBJ2-5; 11 nucleotides agree with TRBD2. This receptor was taken from a woman younger than 35 in good health. The sequenced material came from central memory CD4+ T cells from blood. In nucleotides, the CDR3 is TGTGCCAGTAAGCAACTAGCGGGAGCGGAGACCCAGTACTTC. Translating it yields CASKQLAGAETQYF.